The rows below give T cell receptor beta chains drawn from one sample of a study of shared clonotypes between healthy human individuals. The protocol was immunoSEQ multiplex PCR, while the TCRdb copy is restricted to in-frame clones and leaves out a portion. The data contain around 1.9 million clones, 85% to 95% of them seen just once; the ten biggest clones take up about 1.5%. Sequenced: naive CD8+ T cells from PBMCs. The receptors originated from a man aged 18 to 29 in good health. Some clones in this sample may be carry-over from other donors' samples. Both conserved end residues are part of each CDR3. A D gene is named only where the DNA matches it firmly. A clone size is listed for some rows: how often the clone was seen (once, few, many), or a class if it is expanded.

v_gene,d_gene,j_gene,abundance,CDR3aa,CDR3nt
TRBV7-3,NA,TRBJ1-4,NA,CASSLIWEKLFF,TGTGCCAGCAGCTTGATATGGGAAAAACTGTTTTTT
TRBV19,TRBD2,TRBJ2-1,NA,CASDPSGYNEQFF,TGTGCCAGCGACCCTAGCGGTTACAATGAGCAGTTCTTC
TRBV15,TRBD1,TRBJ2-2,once,CATSNEPGQGPNTGELFF,TGTGCCACCAGCAATGAACCGGGACAGGGGCCGAACACCGGGGAGCTGTTTTTT
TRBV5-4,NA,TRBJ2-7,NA,CASLYEQYF,TGTGCCAGCTTGTACGAGCAGTACTTC
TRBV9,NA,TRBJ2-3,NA,CASSPHAGVTDTQYF,TGTGCCAGCAGCCCACACGCCGGAGTGACAGATACGCAGTATTTT
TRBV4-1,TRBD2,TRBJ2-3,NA,CASSRLAAPTDTQYF,TGCGCCAGCAGCAGACTAGCGGCACCCACAGATACGCAGTATTTT
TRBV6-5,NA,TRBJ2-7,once,CASSSSYPRGEQYF,TGTGCCAGCAGTTCCTCTTACCCCAGGGGCGAGCAGTACTTC
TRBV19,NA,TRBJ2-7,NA,CASSSAGFNYEQYF,TGTGCCAGTAGCTCAGCAGGGTTTAACTACGAGCAGTACTTC
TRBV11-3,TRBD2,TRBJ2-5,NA,CASSPTWTSGTENQETQYF,TGTGCCAGCAGTCCGACTTGGACTAGCGGGACCGAAAACCAAGAGACCCAGTACTTC
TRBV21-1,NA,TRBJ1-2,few,CASSKTRLGKRYGYTF,TGTGCCAGCAGCAAAACCCGTCTGGGCAAGAGGTATGGCTACACCTTC
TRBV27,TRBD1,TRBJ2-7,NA,CASSDRGGYEQYF,TGTGCCAGCAGCGACAGGGGAGGATACGAGCAGTACTTC
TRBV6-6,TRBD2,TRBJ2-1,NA,CASRPRDYPYNEQFF,TGTGCCAGCAGACCCCGGGACTATCCTTACAATGAGCAGTTCTTC
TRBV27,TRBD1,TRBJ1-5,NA,CASSSGQGFFSNQPQHF,TGTGCCAGCAGTTCCGGACAGGGATTCTTTAGCAATCAGCCCCAGCATTTT
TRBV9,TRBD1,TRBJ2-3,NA,CASQPGQSTDTQYF,TGTGCCAGCCAACCGGGACAGAGCACAGATACGCAGTATTTT
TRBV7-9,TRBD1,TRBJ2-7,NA,CASSPGQGAGEQYF,TGTGCCAGCAGCCCGGGACAGGGGGCAGGGGAGCAGTACTTC
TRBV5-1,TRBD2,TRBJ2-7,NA,CASSWMTSGASYEQYF,TGCGCCAGCAGCTGGATGACTAGCGGGGCCTCCTACGAGCAGTACTTC
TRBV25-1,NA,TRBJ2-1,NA,CASSHRSSSYNEQFF,TGTGCCAGCAGTCATCGTAGCAGCTCCTACAATGAGCAGTTCTTC
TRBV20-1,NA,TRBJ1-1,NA,CNTAGVTEAFF,TGCAACACCGCGGGGGTCACTGAAGCTTTCTTT
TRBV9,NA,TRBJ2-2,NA,CASSVQGGELFF,TGTGCCAGCAGCGTTCAGGGCGGGGAGCTGTTTTTT
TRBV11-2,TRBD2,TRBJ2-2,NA,CASSFGLAGGPLFF,TGTGCCAGCAGCTTCGGACTAGCGGGAGGGCCTCTGTTTTTT
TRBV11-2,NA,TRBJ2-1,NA,CASSFSSTAQFF,TGTGCCAGCAGCTTTTCCTCGACAGCGCAGTTCTTC
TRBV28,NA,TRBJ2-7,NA,CASSLGPTTSYEQYF,TGTGCCAGCAGTCTCGGACCGACTACTTCCTACGAGCAGTACTTC
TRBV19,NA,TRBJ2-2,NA,CASSISGSGELFF,TGTGCCAGTAGTATCTCGGGGTCCGGGGAGCTGTTTTTT
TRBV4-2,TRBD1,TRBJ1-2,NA,CASSQDHPDRAYYGYTF,TGTGCCAGCAGCCAAGATCATCCGGACAGGGCGTACTATGGCTACACCTTC
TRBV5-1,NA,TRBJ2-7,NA,CASSLASGIDEQYF,TGCGCCAGCAGCTTGGCCTCGGGGATCGACGAGCAGTACTTC
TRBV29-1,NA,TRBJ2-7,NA,CSVTDTYEQYF,TGCAGCGTGACTGACACCTACGAGCAGTACTTC
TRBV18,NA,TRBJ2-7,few,CASSSSYEQYF,TGTGCCAGCTCATCGTCCTACGAGCAGTACTTC
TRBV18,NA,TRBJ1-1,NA,CASSPPEGYRAEAFF,TGTGCCAGCTCACCACCGGAGGGGTATAGGGCTGAAGCTTTCTTT
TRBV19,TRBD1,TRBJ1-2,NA,CASSLRGTADGYTF,TGTGCCAGTAGTTTACGAGGGACAGCCGATGGCTACACCTTC
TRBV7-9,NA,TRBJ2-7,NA,CASSLGASPLGEQYF,TGTGCCAGCAGCCTAGGGGCAAGCCCCCTCGGCGAGCAGTACTTC
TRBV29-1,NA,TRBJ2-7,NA,CSVEAPTGHSYEQYF,TGCAGCGTTGAAGCACCCACGGGACACTCCTACGAGCAGTACTTC
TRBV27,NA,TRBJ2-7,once,CASSYDWESYEQYF,TGTGCCAGCAGTTACGACTGGGAATCCTACGAGCAGTACTTC
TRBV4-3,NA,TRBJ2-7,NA,CASSQDKREQYF,TGCGCCAGCAGCCAAGATAAGAGGGAGCAGTACTTC